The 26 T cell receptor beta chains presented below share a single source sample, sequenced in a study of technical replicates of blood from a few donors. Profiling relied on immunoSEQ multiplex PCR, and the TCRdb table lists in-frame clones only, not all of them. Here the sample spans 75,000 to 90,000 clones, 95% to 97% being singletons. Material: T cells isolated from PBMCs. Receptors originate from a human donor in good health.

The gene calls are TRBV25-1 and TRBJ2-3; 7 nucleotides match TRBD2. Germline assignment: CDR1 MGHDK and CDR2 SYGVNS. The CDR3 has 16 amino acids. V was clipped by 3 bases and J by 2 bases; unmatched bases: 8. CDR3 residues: CASSDLAGGFTDTQYF. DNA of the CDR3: TGTGCCAGCAGTGATTTAGCGGGTGGATTCACAGATACGCAGTATTTT. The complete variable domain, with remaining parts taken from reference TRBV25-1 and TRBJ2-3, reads EADIYQTPRYLVIGTGKKITLECSQTMGHDKMYWYQQDPGMELHLIHYSYGVNSTEKGDLSSESTVSRIRTEHFPLTLESARPSHTSQYLCASSDLAGGFTDTQYFGPGTRLTVL.

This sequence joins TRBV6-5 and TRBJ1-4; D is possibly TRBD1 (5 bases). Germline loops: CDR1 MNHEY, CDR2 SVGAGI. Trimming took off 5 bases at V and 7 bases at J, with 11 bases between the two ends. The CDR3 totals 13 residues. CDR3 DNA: TGTGCCAGCAGTCCGGGGAGGGGTGAAAAACTGTTTTTT. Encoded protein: CASSPGRGEKLFF.

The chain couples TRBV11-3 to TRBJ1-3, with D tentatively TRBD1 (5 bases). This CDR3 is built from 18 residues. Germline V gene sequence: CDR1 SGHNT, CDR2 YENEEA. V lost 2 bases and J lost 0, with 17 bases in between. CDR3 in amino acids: CASSLLYQGGNSGNTIYF. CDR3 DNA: TGTGCCAGCAGCTTATTGTATCAGGGAGGAAACTCTGGAAACACCATATATTTT.

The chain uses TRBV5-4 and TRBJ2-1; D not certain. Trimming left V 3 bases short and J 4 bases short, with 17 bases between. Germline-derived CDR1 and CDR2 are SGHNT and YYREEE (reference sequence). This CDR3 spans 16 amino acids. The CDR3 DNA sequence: TGTGCCAGCAGCTCCGATATGAGACACAGATACAATGAGCAGTTCTTC. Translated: CASSSDMRHRYNEQFF.

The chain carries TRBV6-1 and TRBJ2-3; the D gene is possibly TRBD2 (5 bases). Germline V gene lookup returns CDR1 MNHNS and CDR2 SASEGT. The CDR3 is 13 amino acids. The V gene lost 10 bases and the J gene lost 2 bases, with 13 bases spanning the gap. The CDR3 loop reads CATERPFTDTQYF. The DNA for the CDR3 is TGTGCCACCGAGCGGCCCTTCACAGATACGCAGTATTTT.

CDR3 DNA sequence: TGTGCCAGCAGTCGACCCTTAGAGGGTTCACCCCTCCACTTT. Its protein is CASSRPLEGSPLHF. The J gene is TRBJ1-6, the V gene TRBV6-5; no clear D gene. The CDR3 extends over 14 amino acids. CDR1 is MNHEY and CDR2 is SVGAGI in the germline V gene. The germline V and J ends were trimmed by 5 bases and 9 bases, with 14 bases remaining between them.

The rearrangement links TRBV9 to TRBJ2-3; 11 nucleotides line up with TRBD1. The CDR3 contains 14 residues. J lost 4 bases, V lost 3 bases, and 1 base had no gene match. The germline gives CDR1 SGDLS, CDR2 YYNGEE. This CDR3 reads CASSAGQGADTQYF. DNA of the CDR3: TGTGCCAGCAGCGCGGGACAGGGGGCAGATACGCAGTATTTT. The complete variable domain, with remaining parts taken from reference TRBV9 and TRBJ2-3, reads DSGVTQTPKHLITATGQRVTLRCSPRSGDLSVYWYQQSLDQGLQFLIQYYNGEERAKGNILERFSAQQFPDLHSELNLSSLELGDSALYFCASSAGQGADTQYFGPGTRLTVL.

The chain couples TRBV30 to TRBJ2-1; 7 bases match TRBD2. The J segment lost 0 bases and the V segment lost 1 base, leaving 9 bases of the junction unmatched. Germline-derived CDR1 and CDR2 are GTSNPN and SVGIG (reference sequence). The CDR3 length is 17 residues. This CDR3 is CAWSASMTSSSYNEQFF. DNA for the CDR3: TGTGCCTGGAGTGCCTCGATGACTAGCAGCTCCTACAATGAGCAGTTCTTC.

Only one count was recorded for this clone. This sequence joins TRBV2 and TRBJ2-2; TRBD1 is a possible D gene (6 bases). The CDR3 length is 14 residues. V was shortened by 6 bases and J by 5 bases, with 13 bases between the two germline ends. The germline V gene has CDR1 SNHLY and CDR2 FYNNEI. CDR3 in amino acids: CASRRTVLTGELFF. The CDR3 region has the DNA TGTGCCAGCAGGAGGACAGTCCTTACCGGGGAGCTGTTTTTT. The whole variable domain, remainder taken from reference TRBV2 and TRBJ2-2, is EPEVTQTPSHQVTQMGQEVILRCVPISNHLYFYWYRQILGQKVEFLVSFYNNEISEKSEIFDDQFSVERPDGSNFTLKIRSTKLEDSAMYFCASRRTVLTGELFFGEGSRLTVL.

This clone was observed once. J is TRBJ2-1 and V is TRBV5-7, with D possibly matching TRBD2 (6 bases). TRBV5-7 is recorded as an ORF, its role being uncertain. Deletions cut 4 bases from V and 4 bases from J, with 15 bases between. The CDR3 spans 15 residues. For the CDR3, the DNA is TGTGCCAGCAGCAGACCGGGGGAGCCTTACAATGAGCAGTTCTTC. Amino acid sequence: CASSRPGEPYNEQFF.

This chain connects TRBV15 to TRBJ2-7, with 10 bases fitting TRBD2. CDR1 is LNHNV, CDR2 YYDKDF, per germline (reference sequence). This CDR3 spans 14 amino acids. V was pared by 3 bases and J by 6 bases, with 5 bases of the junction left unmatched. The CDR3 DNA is TGTGCCACCAGCAGGGGACTAGCGAGGGCCGAGCAGTACTTC. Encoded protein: CATSRGLARAEQYF.

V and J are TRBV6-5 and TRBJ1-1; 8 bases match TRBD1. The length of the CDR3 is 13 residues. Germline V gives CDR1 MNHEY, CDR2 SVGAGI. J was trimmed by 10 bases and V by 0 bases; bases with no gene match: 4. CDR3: CASSYSAGQGAFF. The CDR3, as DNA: TGTGCCAGCAGTTACTCGGCCGGACAGGGAGCTTTCTTT.

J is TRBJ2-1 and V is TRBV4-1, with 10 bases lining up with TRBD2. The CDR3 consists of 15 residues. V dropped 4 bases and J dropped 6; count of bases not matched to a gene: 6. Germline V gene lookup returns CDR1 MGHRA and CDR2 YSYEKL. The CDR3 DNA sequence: TGCGCCAGCAGCCCCCGGGGACTAGCGCTCAATGAGCAGTTCTTC. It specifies CASSPRGLALNEQFF.

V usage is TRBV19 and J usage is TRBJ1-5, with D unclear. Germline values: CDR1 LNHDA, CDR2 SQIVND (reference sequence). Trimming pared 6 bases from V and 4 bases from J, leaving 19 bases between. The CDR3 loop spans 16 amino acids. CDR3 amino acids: CASSSPHSGKNQPQHF. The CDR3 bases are TGTGCCAGTAGCAGCCCCCACAGTGGCAAGAATCAGCCCCAGCATTTT.

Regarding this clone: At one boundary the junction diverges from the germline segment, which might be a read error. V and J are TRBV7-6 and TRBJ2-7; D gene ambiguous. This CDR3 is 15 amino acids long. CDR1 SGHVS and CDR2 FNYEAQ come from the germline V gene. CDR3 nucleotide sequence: TGTGCCAGCAGCCCCTCCTCAGTCCCATCCTCCGAGCAGTACTTC. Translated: CASSPSSVPSSEQYF.

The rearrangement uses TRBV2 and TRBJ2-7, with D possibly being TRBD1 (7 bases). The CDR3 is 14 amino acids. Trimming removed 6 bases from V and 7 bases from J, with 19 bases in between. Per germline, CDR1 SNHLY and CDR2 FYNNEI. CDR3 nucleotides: TGTGCCAGCAGGCGGGACAGCGGAGAGCGGGAGCAGTACTTC. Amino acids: CASRRDSGEREQYF.

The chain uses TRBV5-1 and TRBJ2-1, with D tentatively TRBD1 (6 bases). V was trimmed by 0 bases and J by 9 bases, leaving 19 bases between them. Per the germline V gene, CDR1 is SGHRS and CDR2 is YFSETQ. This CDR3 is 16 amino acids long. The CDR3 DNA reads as TGCGCCAGCAGCTTGGCCGTTTCGAGCAGGGGTATTGAGCAGTTCTTC. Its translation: CASSLAVSSRGIEQFF.

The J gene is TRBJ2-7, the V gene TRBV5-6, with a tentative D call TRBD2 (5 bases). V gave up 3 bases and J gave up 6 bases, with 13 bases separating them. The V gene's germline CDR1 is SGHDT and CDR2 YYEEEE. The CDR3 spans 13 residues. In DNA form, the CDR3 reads TGTGCCAGCAGCTATACTAGTGGAAGCGAGCAGTACTTC. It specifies CASSYTSGSEQYF.

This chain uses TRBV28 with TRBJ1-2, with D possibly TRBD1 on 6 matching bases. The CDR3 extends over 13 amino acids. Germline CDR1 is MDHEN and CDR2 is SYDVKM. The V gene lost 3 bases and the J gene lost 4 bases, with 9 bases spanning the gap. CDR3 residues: CASSFGGPYGYTF. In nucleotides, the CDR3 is TGTGCCAGCAGTTTCGGGGGGCCCTATGGCTACACCTTC.

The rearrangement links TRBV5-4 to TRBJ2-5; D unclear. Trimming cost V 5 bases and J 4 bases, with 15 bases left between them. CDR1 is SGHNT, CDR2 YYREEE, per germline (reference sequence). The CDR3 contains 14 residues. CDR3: CASRSSRILETQYF. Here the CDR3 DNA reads TGTGCCAGCAGATCCTCCAGGATATTAGAGACCCAGTACTTC. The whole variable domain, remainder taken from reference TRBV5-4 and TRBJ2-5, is ETGVTQSPTHLIKTRGQQVTLRCSSQSGHNTVSWYQQALGQGPQFIFQYYREEENGRGNFPPRFSGLQFPNYSSELNVNALELDDSALYLCASRSSRILETQYFGPGTRLLVL.

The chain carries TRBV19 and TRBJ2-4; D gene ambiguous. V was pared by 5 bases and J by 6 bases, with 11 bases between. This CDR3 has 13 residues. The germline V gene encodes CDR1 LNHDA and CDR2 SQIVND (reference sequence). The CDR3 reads CASSYGYGNIQYF. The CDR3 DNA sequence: TGTGCCAGTAGTTACGGGTATGGAAACATTCAGTACTTC. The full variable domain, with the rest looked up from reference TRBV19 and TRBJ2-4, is DGGITQSPKYLFRKEGQNVTLSCEQNLNHDAMYWYRQDPGQGLRLIYYSQIVNDFQKGDIAEGYSVSREKKESFPLTVTSAQKNPTAFYLCASSYGYGNIQYFGAGTRLSVL.

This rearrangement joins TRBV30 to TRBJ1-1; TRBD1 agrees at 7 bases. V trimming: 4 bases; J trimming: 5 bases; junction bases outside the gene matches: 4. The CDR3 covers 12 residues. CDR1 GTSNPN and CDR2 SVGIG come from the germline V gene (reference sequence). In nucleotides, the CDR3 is TGTGCCTGGACTAGGGGGCTTACTGAAGCTTTCTTT. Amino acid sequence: CAWTRGLTEAFF.

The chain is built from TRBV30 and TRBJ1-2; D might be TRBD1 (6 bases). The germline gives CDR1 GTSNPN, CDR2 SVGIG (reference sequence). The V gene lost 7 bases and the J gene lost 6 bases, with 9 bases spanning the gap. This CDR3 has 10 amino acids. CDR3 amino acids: CALQGDGYTF. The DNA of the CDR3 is TGTGCCTTACAGGGTGATGGCTACACCTTC.

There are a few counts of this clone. The CDR3 DNA reads TGTGCCAGCAGTGAAGGGACAGAAGCTTTCTTT. Translated, it gives CASSEGTEAFF. The genes are TRBV2 and TRBJ1-1, with D possibly matching TRBD1 (5 bases). Germline V gene sequence: CDR1 SNHLY, CDR2 FYNNEI. This CDR3 has 11 residues. The ends were cut back, 1 base at V and 8 bases at J, with 5 bases in the middle. Combining the CDR3 with reference TRBV2 and TRBJ1-1 gives the whole variable domain EPEVTQTPSHQVTQMGQEVILRCVPISNHLYFYWYRQILGQKVEFLVSFYNNEISEKSEIFDDQFSVERPDGSNFTLKIRSTKLEDSAMYFCASSEGTEAFFGQGTRLTVV.

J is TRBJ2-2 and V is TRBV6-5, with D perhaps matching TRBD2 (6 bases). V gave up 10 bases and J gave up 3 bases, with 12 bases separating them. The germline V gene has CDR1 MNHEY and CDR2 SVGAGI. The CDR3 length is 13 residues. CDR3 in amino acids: CAIGGSDTGELFF. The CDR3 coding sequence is TGTGCCATCGGGGGTTCCGACACCGGGGAGCTGTTTTTT.

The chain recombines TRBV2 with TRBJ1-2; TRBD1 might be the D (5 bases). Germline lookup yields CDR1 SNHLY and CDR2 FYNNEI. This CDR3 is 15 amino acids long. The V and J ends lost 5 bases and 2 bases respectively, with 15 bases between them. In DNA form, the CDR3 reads TGTGCCAGCAGTCCCAACATCGCAGGGAACTATGGCTACACCTTC. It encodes CASSPNIAGNYGYTF.